A selection of T cell receptor beta chains follows, all from one sample in a study of blood T cell repertoires in COVID-19. Clones were sequenced by immunoSEQ multiplex PCR, and TCRdb holds only the in-frame ones, with some missing. The data contain about 180,000 clones, approximately 80% of them singletons. Specimen: PBMCs or T cells enriched from blood (not recorded which). The receptors originated from a man in his fifties or sixties who had been exposed to COVID-19. Each CDR3 is given with its conserved first and last residue.

V gene	J gene	CDR3 protein
TRBV5-1	TRBJ2-3	CASSSAGGPDTQYF
TRBV19	TRBJ1-1	CASTQPGTGGWTEAFF
TRBV9	TRBJ1-2	CASSSQTGTNYGYTF
TRBV19	TRBJ2-3	CASSFGTPLDTQYF
TRBV19	TRBJ2-7	CASRTPGTYEQYF
TRBV24-1	TRBJ2-2	CATSDLRAGGLAGVDTGELFF
TRBV5-1	TRBJ2-2	CASSLGTGDTGELFF
TRBV15	TRBJ2-7	CATSRVSLSYEQYF
TRBV7-3	TRBJ2-5	CASSSGTSGRAETQYF
TRBV19	TRBJ1-5	CASSFLPTGGLNSNQPQHF
TRBV27	TRBJ1-2	CASSFRDRGPSGYTF
TRBV19	TRBJ1-1	CASSPLTGLGTEAFF
TRBV2	TRBJ1-2	CASSAGTGGSYGYTF
TRBV7-2	TRBJ2-7	CASSWTSWAGEQYF
TRBV6-5	TRBJ1-2	CASSYFRDYGYTF
TRBV27	TRBJ1-2	CASGPGIVRGYTF
TRBV27	TRBJ1-5	CASAGGGLSNQPQHF
TRBV29-1	TRBJ2-7	CSVEEPTGYEQYF
TRBV25-1	TRBJ1-6	CASSELQALHF
TRBV27	TRBJ2-2	CASSFAHRGRSGELFF
TRBV7-9	TRBJ2-1	CASSLLQGAMYNEQFF
TRBV16	TRBJ1-2	CASSQTEYYGYTF
TRBV5-1	TRBJ1-2	CASSFSGTGAYGYTF
TRBV5-1	TRBJ2-6	CASSPYLSGLNSGANVLTF
TRBV30	TRBJ1-2	CAWSSTDGYGYTF
TRBV5-8	TRBJ1-1	CASSLSLRGPNTEAFF
TRBV2	TRBJ2-5	CASSVAQSQETQYF
TRBV5-1	TRBJ2-1	CASSLDRLDEQFF
TRBV3-1/TRBV3-2	TRBJ1-3	CASSQGGAGNTIYF
TRBV28	TRBJ2-1	CASSLPGTGGMYNEQFF
TRBV9	TRBJ2-7	CASSAAGLAGVSKQYF
TRBV19	TRBJ2-3	CASRPGLAGGSTDTQYF
TRBV9	TRBJ1-4	CASSVGTGSGEKLFF
TRBV19	TRBJ1-5	CASSPTGGYQPQHF
TRBV2	TRBJ1-2	CASSEALPGREGGYTF